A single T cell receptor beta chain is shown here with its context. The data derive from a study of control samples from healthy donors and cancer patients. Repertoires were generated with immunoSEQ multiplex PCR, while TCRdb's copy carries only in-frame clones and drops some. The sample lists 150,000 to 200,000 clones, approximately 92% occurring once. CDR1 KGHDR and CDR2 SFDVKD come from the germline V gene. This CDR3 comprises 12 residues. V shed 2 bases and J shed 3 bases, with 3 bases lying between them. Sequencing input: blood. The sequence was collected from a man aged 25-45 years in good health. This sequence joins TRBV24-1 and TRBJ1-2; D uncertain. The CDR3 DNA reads TGTGCCACCAGTGATTCGGACTATGGCTACACCTTC. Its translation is CATSDSDYGYTF.